This TCR beta chain originates from a study of Graves' ophthalmopathy and Graves' hyperthyroidism. Being free of ophthalmopathy for 18 months of follow-up defined stable hyperthyroidism. Notes on this clonotype: Its antigen is not identified.

Study-level results: For predicting ophthalmopathy progression, the model had 70.59% sensitivity and nearly 75% specificity.

From RNA, the CDR3 regions of TCR beta chains were amplified and sequenced. HTBI primers primed a first-round RT-PCR, and a second-round multiplex PCR followed. Via MiXCR, TCRdb re-called the multiplex PCR reads, giving one row per CDR3 protein. The sample lists about 620,000 distinct CDR3 sequences, 22% occurring once. After removal of 4 bases from V and 7 bases from J, the junction contained 6 bases not matched to a gene. The CDR3 runs 13 residues. Germline CDR1 DFQATT, CDR2 SNEGSKA (reference sequence). The sample was peripheral blood. J is TRBJ2-5 and V is TRBV20-1, with 10 bases identical to TRBD2. This receptor was obtained from a woman younger than 35 with stable Graves' hyperthyroidism. Some clones in this sample may be carry-over from other donors' samples. The CDR3 nucleotides are TGCAGTGCTAAGCGGGGGGGCCGGGGGACCCAGTACTTC. Protein: CSAKRGGRGTQYF.